Below, 2 T cell receptor beta chains from the same sample are listed, as sequenced in a study of shared clonotypes between healthy human individuals. Produced via immunoSEQ multiplex PCR; TCRdb's table is partial and in-frame only. This sample has approximately 2.1 million clones, with roughly 93% found just once. Sequenced input: naive CD4+ T cells from PBMCs. Subset denoted: CD45RA+ positively selected. The receptors come from a man aged 18 to 30 in good health. Some clones in this sample may be carry-over from other donors' samples.

The V and J genes are TRBV11-2 and TRBJ2-7; D gene unclear. V was trimmed by 3 bases and J by 6 bases, leaving 18 bases between them. The CDR3 runs 15 residues. Per the germline V gene, CDR1 is SGHAT and CDR2 is FQNNGV. CDR3 sequence: CASSLVTADEGEQYF. The CDR3 DNA reads as TGTGCCAGCAGCTTGGTTACAGCCGATGAAGGCGAGCAGTACTTC.

The chain employs TRBV7-2 and TRBJ2-3; a weak D match, TRBD2 (5 bases). Germline CDR1 SGHTA, CDR2 FQGNSA. CDR3 length equals 14 residues. Trimming removed 4 bases at V and 4 bases at J, with 12 bases between. CDR3: CASSSRRLADTQYF. The CDR3 coding sequence is TGTGCCAGCAGCTCCCGGAGGTTAGCAGATACGCAGTATTTT.